This TCR beta chain originates from a study of CD8+ T cells in alopecia areata. Study-wide context: Tofacitinib administration to treated patients was oral, at 5 to 10 mg twice daily.

Treatment of the sample: oral pan-JAK inhibitor, 5-10 mg twice daily. It was from alopecia areata patients that lesional scalp punch biopsies and peripheral blood were collected. Both CD4+ and CD8+ T cells were separated by sorting PBMCs. Study-level findings and limits: Compared with normal scalp, lesional scalp had higher clonality and more expanded CD8+ clones.

Concerning this clone itself: Its antigen is unidentified.

The authors extracted RNA and reverse transcribed it into cDNA as the sequencing template. Using immunoSEQ multiplex PCR, the repertoire was profiled, and TCRdb retains in-frame clones only, with some absent. Here the sample spans fewer than 200,000 clones, around 50% being singletons. CDR1 is ENHRY and CDR2 is SYGVKD in the germline V gene. The CDR3 covers 12 residues. Trimming pared 0 bases from V and 5 bases from J, leaving 4 bases between. This specimen consisted of CD8+ T cells sorted from blood, obtained at week 24, from a patient treated with tofacitinib. The rearrangement links TRBV10-3 to TRBJ2-5; no definite D call. This TCR came from a human donor with alopecia areata. The CDR3 DNA reads TGTGCCATCAGTGAGTCTAGTGAGACCCAGTACTTC. Translated, it gives CAISESSETQYF.